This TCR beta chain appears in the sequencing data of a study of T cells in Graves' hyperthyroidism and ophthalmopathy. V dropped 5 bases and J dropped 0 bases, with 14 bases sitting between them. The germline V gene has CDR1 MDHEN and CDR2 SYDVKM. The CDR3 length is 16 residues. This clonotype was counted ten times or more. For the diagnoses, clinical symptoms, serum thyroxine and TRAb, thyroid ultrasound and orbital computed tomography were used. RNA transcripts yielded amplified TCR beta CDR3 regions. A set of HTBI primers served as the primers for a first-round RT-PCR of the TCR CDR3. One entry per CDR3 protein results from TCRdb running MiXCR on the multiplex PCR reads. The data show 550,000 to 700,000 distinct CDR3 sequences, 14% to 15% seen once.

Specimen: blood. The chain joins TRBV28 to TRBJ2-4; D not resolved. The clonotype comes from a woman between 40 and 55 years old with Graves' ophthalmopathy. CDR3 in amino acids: CASSVIGQLAKNIQYF. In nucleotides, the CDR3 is TGTGCCAGCAGTGTAATCGGGCAACTAGCCAAAAACATTCAGTACTTC.